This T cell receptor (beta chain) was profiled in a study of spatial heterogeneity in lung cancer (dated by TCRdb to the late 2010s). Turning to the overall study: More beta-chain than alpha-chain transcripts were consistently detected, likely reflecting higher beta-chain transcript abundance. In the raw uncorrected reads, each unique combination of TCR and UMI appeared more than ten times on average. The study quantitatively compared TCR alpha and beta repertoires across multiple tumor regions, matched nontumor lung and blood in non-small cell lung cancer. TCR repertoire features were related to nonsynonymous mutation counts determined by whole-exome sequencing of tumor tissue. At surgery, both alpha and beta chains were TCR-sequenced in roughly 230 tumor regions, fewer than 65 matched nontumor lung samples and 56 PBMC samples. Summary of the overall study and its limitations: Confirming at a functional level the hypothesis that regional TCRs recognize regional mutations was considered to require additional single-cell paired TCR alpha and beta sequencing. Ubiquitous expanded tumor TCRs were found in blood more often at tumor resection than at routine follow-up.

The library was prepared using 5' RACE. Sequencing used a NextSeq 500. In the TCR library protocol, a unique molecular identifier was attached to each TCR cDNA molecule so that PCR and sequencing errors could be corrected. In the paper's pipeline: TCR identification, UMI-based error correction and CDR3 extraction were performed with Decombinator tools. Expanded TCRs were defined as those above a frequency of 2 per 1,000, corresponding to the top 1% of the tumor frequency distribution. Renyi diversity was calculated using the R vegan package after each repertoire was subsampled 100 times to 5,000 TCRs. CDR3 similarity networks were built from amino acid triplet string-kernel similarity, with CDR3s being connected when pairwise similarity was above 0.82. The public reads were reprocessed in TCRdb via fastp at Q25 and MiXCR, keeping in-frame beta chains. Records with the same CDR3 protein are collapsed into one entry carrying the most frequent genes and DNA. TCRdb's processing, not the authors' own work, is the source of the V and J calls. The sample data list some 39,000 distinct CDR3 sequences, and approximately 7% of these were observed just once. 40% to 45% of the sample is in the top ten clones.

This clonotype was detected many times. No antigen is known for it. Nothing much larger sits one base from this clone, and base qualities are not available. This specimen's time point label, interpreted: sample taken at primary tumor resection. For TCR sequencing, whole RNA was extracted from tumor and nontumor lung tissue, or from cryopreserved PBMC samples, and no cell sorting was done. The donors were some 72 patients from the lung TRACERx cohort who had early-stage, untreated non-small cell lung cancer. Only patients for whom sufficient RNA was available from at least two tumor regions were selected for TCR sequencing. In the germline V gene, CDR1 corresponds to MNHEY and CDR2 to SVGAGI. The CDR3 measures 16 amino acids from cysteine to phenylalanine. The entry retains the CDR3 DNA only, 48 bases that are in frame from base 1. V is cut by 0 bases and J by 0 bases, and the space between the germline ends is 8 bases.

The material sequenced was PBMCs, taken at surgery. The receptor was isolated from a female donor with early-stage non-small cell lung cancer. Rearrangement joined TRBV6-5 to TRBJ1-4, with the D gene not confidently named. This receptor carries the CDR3 CASSYSDDSTNEKLFF. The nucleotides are TGTGCCAGCAGTTACTCGGATGATTCAACTAATGAAAAACTGTTTTTT.